A selection of T cell receptor beta chains follows, all from one sample in a study of T cells in localized non-small cell lung cancer. Data came from immunoSEQ multiplex PCR; TCRdb stores just in-frame clones and leaves some out. This table has about 18,000 clones, about 89% appearing once. The sequencing here drew on peripheral blood, taken before any cancer treatment. These receptors were obtained from a male donor at least 60 years old with stage II squamous cell lung carcinoma. The CDR3 runs from the conserved cysteine through the conserved F or W. D genes are given only for firm matches.

v_gene: TRBV29-1
j_gene: TRBJ1-1
d_gene: -
CDR3aa: CSVDLTGLGNTEAFF
CDR3nt: TGCAGCGTTGATCTGACGGGTCTTGGGAACACTGAAGCTTTCTTT

v_gene: TRBV10-3
j_gene: TRBJ1-5
d_gene: TRBD1
CDR3aa: CAISETPQGAFGNQPQHF
CDR3nt: TGTGCCATCAGTGAGACACCACAGGGGGCGTTTGGCAATCAGCCCCAGCATTTT

v_gene: TRBV27
j_gene: TRBJ2-1
d_gene: -
CDR3aa: CASSLQGFGYNEQFF
CDR3nt: TGTGCCAGCAGTTTACAGGGCTTTGGGTACAATGAGCAGTTCTTC

v_gene: TRBV7-9
j_gene: TRBJ2-1
d_gene: -
CDR3aa: CASSLNAGWNEQFF
CDR3nt: TGTGCCAGCAGCTTAAATGCGGGGTGGAATGAGCAGTTCTTC

v_gene: TRBV7-2
j_gene: TRBJ2-7
d_gene: TRBD2
CDR3aa: CASSFFAGGSHEQYF
CDR3nt: TGTGCCAGCAGCTTTTTTGCGGGAGGGTCCCACGAGCAGTACTTC

v_gene: TRBV27
j_gene: TRBJ2-5
d_gene: -
CDR3aa: CASSLGGSRPRGETQYF
CDR3nt: TGTGCCAGCAGTTTAGGGGGGTCTCGCCCGAGGGGGGAGACCCAGTACTTC

v_gene: TRBV19
j_gene: TRBJ2-5
d_gene: -
CDR3aa: CAAGGETQYF
CDR3nt: TGTGCCGCTGGGGGAGAGACCCAGTACTTC

v_gene: TRBV10-3
j_gene: TRBJ1-1
d_gene: -
CDR3aa: CAISVGSSTEAFF
CDR3nt: TGTGCCATCAGTGTTGGGAGTTCCACTGAAGCTTTCTTT

v_gene: TRBV18
j_gene: TRBJ2-1
d_gene: TRBD1
CDR3aa: CASSPTTGTGIYNEQFF
CDR3nt: TGTGCCAGCTCACCAACAACCGGGACAGGGATCTACAATGAGCAGTTCTTC

v_gene: TRBV27
j_gene: TRBJ2-3
d_gene: -
CDR3aa: CASSFMSTDTQYF
CDR3nt: TGTGCCAGCAGTTTTATGAGCACAGATACGCAGTATTTT

v_gene: TRBV10-3
j_gene: TRBJ2-7
d_gene: TRBD2
CDR3aa: CAISGYSGADEQYF
CDR3nt: TGTGCCATCAGTGGGTATAGCGGGGCGGACGAGCAGTACTTC